These T cell receptor beta chains were read from a single sample in a study of T-cell memory formation after mild COVID-19. Each CDR3 protein is one row after TCRdb ran MiXCR on the 5' RACE reads. The repertoire holds under 600,000 distinct CDR3 sequences, with about 20% as singletons. Sequenced sample: PBMCs or a T cell subset sorted from them (not recorded which). These receptors originate from an adult woman who had mild COVID-19 (a few samples of this study predate the infection). Cell type and time point are not known. Both conserved end residues are part of each CDR3. The order of the fields is V gene, D gene, clone size, J gene, CDR3 protein, CDR3 DNA. A D gene is named only where the DNA matches it firmly. Clone size is given for some rows only: seen once, a few or many times, or a class if the clone is expanded.

TRBV6-5	NA	few	TRBJ2-4	CASSPTHRWTALAKNIQYF	TGTGCCAGCAGTCCCACGCACAGATGGACAGCACTAGCCAAAAACATTCAGTACTTC
TRBV9	TRBD2	many	TRBJ2-7	CASSWGVGGSYEQYF	TGTGCCAGCAGTTGGGGAGTGGGAGGGTCATACGAGCAGTACTTC
TRBV13	TRBD1	NA	TRBJ2-3	CASSEGALDTQYF	TGTGCCAGCAGCGAGGGGGCCCTAGATACGCAGTATTTT
TRBV29-1	NA	few	TRBJ2-1	CSLFIRGFNEQFF	TGCAGCCTATTCATCAGGGGCTTCAATGAGCAGTTCTTC
TRBV7-9	TRBD2	few	TRBJ2-5	CASSSASGQETQYF	TGTGCCAGCAGCTCGGCTAGCGGACAAGAGACCCAGTACTTC
TRBV3-1	NA	NA	TRBJ1-1	CASSPGMGEAFF	TGTGCCAGCAGCCCCGGCATGGGTGAAGCTTTCTTT
TRBV6-6	NA	NA	TRBJ2-7	CASSYVNSYEQYF	TGTGCCAGCAGTTACGTAAACTCCTACGAGCAGTACTTC
TRBV6-1	NA	many	TRBJ2-7	CASSEQGPWAYEQYF	TGTGCCAGCAGTGAACAGGGCCCCTGGGCCTACGAGCAGTACTTC
TRBV7-3	TRBD2	NA	TRBJ2-3	CASSSGLAGGRSTDTQYF	TGTGCCAGCAGCTCTGGACTAGCGGGGGGCCGCAGCACAGATACGCAGTATTTT
TRBV12-5	TRBD2	few	TRBJ2-3	CASGLVRLGTSGTDTQYF	TGTGCTAGTGGTTTGGTTCGACTCGGGACTAGCGGCACAGATACGCAGTATTTT
TRBV7-2	TRBD2	few	TRBJ2-7	CASSLGLAREQYF	TGTGCCAGCAGCTTGGGACTAGCTCGCGAGCAGTACTTC
TRBV27	NA	many	TRBJ2-7	CASSPRPGLVAYEQYF	TGTGCCAGCAGTCCGCGCCCGGGACTTGTGGCCTACGAGCAGTACTTC
TRBV5-6	NA	few	TRBJ2-2	CASSPTDGNTGELFF	TGTGCCAGCAGCCCGACAGACGGGAACACCGGGGAGCTGTTTTTT
TRBV19	NA	few	TRBJ1-2	CASSTREVWGYTF	TGTGCCAGTAGTACCCGGGAGGTCTGGGGCTACACCTTC
TRBV6-5	NA	NA	TRBJ1-1	CASSYVGGRTEAFF	TGTGCCAGCAGTTACGTCGGGGGTAGGACTGAAGCTTTCTTT